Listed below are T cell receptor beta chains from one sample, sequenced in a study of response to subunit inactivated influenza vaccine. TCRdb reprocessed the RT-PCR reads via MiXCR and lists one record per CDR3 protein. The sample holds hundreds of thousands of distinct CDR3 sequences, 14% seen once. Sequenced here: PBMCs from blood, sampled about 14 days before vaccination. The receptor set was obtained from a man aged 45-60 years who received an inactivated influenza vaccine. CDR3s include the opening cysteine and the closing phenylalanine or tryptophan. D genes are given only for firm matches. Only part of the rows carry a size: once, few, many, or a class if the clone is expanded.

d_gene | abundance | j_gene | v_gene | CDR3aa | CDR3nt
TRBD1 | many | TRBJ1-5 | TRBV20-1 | CSASTGENQPQHF | TGCAGTGCTTCGACAGGGGAGAATCAGCCCCAGCATTTT
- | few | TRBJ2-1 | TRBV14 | CASSQGLSLSYNEQFF | TGTGCCAGCAGCCAAGGTCTCTCACTCTCCTACAATGAGCAGTTCTTC
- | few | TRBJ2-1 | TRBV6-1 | CASSEGARGSYEQFF | TGTGCCAGCAGTGAAGGCGCTCGGGGGTCCTATGAGCAGTTCTTC
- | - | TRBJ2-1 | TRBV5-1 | CASRDYHDEQFF | TGCGCCAGCAGGGATTACCACGATGAGCAGTTCTTC
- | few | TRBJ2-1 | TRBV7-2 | CASSLPGPNEQFF | TGTGCCAGCAGCTTACCAGGTCCCAATGAGCAGTTCTTC
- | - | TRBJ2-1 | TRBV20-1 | CSARGRLDYNEQFF | TGCAGTGCTAGAGGGAGACTGGACTACAATGAGCAGTTCTTC
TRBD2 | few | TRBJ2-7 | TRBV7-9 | CASSVIAGGSYEQYF | TGTGCCAGCAGCGTTATAGCGGGAGGGTCCTACGAGCAGTACTTC
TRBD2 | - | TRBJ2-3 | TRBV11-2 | CASSFNWRGEQDTQYF | TGTGCCAGCAGCTTCAACTGGCGGGGGGAGCAAGATACGCAGTATTTT
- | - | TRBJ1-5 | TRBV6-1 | CATKGDYSNQPQHF | TGTGCCACTAAGGGAGATTATAGCAATCAGCCCCAGCATTTT
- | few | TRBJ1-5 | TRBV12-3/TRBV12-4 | CASSFELSPNQPQHF | TGTGCCAGCAGTTTTGAACTATCCCCCAATCAGCCCCAGCATTTT
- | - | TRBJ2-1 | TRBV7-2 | CASSFPLAWNEQFF | TGTGCCAGCAGCTTCCCCCTAGCGTGGAATGAGCAGTTCTTC
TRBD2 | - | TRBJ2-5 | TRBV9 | CASSEGAGGETQYF | TGTGCCAGCAGCGAGGGAGCGGGGGGGGAGACCCAGTACTTC
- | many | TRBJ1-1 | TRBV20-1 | CSAREWGYGGSGNTEAFF | TGCAGTGCTAGAGAGTGGGGATACGGAGGGTCGGGGAACACTGAAGCTTTCTTT
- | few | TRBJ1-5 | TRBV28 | CASTRGFSNQPQHF | TGTGCCAGCACTAGGGGTTTCAGCAATCAGCCCCAGCATTTT